Shown below are 17 T cell receptor beta chains from a single sample sequenced in a study of blood T cell repertoires in COVID-19. Assay: immunoSEQ multiplex PCR; the TCRdb copy retains only in-frame clones and omits some. Of around 240,000 clones listed, approximately 86% are singletons. Sequenced: peripheral blood. The receptors were gathered from a woman aged 25 to 45 who had recovered from COVID-19.

The chain links TRBV7-3 to TRBJ1-1; D gene uncertain. This CDR3 region has 13 residues. In germline, CDR1 is SGHTA, CDR2 FQGTGA. V gave up 4 bases and J gave up 4 bases, with 10 bases separating them. The CDR3 bases are TGTGCCAGCAGCTCATCGCGGGGCACTGAAGCTTTCTTT. Translated: CASSSSRGTEAFF. The full variable domain, completed using reference TRBV7-3 and TRBJ1-1, is GAGVSQTPSNKVTEKGKYVELRCDPISGHTALYWYRQSLGQGPEFLIYFQGTGAADDSGLPNDRFFAVRPEGSVSTLKIQRTERGDSAVYLCASSSSRGTEAFFGQGTRLTVV.

The chain combines TRBV9 with TRBJ2-2; 10 nucleotides agree with TRBD2. The CDR3 runs 16 residues. With 2 bases clipped from V and 8 bases from J, the junction kept 9 bases outside the gene matches. Looked up from germline, CDR1 is SGDLS and CDR2 is YYNGEE. Here the CDR3 reads CASSVRLAGESGELFF. CDR3 DNA sequence: TGTGCCAGCAGCGTTCGGCTAGCGGGGGAGTCAGGGGAGCTGTTTTTT.

The chain uses TRBV14 and TRBJ1-2; D not certain. In germline, CDR1 is SGHDN, CDR2 FVKESK. The CDR3 is made up of 13 amino acids. Trimming stripped 1 base from V and 4 bases from J, with 7 bases between. CDR3 sequence (DNA): TGTGCCAGCAGCCAAGTGGGGAGCTATGGCTACACCTTC. It yields the protein CASSQVGSYGYTF.

CDR3 sequence reads: CASSPGGDTEAFF. CDR3 bases: TGTGCCAGCTCACCGGGGGGGGACACTGAAGCTTTCTTT. This chain joins TRBV18 and TRBJ1-1, with D perhaps TRBD1 (5 bases). In germline, CDR1 is KGHSH, CDR2 LQKENI. The CDR3 is 13 residues long. V was shortened by 3 bases and J by 3 bases, with 8 bases between the two germline ends.

The rearrangement uses TRBV7-9 and TRBJ2-1, with TRBD2 as a possible D gene (5 bases). The CDR3 contains 15 residues. Germline loops: CDR1 SEHNR, CDR2 FQNEAQ (reference sequence). With 6 bases removed from V and 6 bases from J, the gap between germline ends came to 18 bases. CDR3 DNA: TGTGCCAGCAGACGTTTAGCGTCGGACCGCAATGAGCAGTTCTTC. It specifies CASRRLASDRNEQFF.

The chain uses TRBV19 and TRBJ2-5, with D tentatively TRBD2 (5 bases). V was shortened by 1 base and J by 5 bases, with 17 bases between the two germline ends. The CDR3 extends over 16 amino acids. Germline CDR1 LNHDA, CDR2 SQIVND (reference sequence). CDR3 nucleotide sequence: TGTGCCAGTAGTATAGTTTTGGGCCGTGTAGCGGAGACCCAGTACTTC. Amino acids: CASSIVLGRVAETQYF.

V is TRBV5-5 and J is TRBJ2-3; no definite D call. CDR3 length: 14 amino acids. V lost 0 bases to trimming and J lost 2 bases, with 7 bases between them. Germline assignment: CDR1 SGHKS and CDR2 YYEKEE (reference sequence). The CDR3 loop is CASSLVSDTDTQYF. The CDR3 nucleotides read TGTGCCAGCAGCTTGGTGTCAGACACAGATACGCAGTATTTT.

This rearrangement joins TRBV2 to TRBJ1-6, with D unresolved. In germline, CDR1 is SNHLY, CDR2 FYNNEI. This CDR3 contains 13 residues. V was trimmed by 5 bases and J by 11 bases, leaving 13 bases between them. The CDR3 protein is CASSPPGSPPLHF. As DNA, the CDR3 is TGTGCCAGCAGTCCCCCAGGTTCGCCACCCCTCCACTTT.

V and J are TRBV5-6 and TRBJ1-5; maybe TRBD1 (6 bases). Germline V gives CDR1 SGHDT, CDR2 YYEEEE. This CDR3 spans 15 amino acids. V lost 0 bases to trimming and J lost 7 bases, with 14 bases between them. This CDR3 is CASSLGRGVVQPQHF. The CDR3 DNA is TGTGCCAGCAGCTTGGGCAGGGGAGTCGTACAGCCCCAGCATTTT.

DNA of the CDR3: TGTGCCAGCAGCCAAGTCAGTATTGATTACCGGGGGGGCCAACGGGTGGATACGCAGTATTTT. Its protein product is CASSQVSIDYRGGQRVDTQYF. This sequence joins TRBV3-1 (or the pseudogene TRBV3-2) and TRBJ2-3, with TRBD2 matching over 8 bases. The CDR3 runs 21 residues. CDR1 and CDR2 from the germline V gene are LGHDT and YNNKEL (reference sequence). V lost 1 base, J lost 6 bases, and 24 bases stayed unmatched.

The chain is built from TRBV5-1 and TRBJ2-5; D is possibly TRBD2 (7 bases). Trimming removed 0 bases from V and 1 base from J, with 13 bases in between. Germline loops: CDR1 SGHRS, CDR2 YFSETQ. CDR3 size: 16 residues. CDR3 nucleotides: TGCGCCAGCAGCTTGGTGGCGGGGGCCAGCCAAGAGACCCAGTACTTC. This gives the protein CASSLVAGASQETQYF.

This chain links TRBV6-4 with TRBJ2-3; 12 positions match TRBD2. The CDR3 is made up of 18 amino acids. Per germline, CDR1 MRHNA and CDR2 SNTAGT. V shed 6 bases, J shed 1 base, and the junction held 11 bases outside the gene matches. CDR3 bases: TGTGCCAGCAGCCGCCAAAGGCTAGCGGGGGGGGGCACAGATACGCAGTATTTT. Translated, it gives CASSRQRLAGGGTDTQYF.

The genes are TRBV7-3 and TRBJ2-3; 12 bases agree with TRBD2. The V and J ends lost 6 bases and 0 bases, in that order; junction bases with no gene match: 4. Germline CDR1 is SGHTA and CDR2 is FQGTGA. This CDR3 has 16 amino acids. For the CDR3, the DNA is TGTGCCAGCAGGAGCGGACTAGCGGGAAGCACAGATACGCAGTATTTT. It encodes CASRSGLAGSTDTQYF.

This rearrangement joins TRBV29-1 to TRBJ2-5, with D unresolved. Trimming pared 6 bases from V and 4 bases from J, leaving 3 bases between. Germline V gives CDR1 SQVTM, CDR2 ANQGSEA. CDR3 size: 9 residues. CDR3 amino acids: CSVGETQYF. The CDR3 nucleotides read TGCAGCGTCGGAGAGACCCAGTACTTC. Supplemented by reference TRBV29-1 and TRBJ2-5, the full variable domain reads SAVISQKPSRDICQRGTSLTIQCQVDSQVTMMFWYRQQPGQSLTLIATANQGSEATYESGFVIDKFPISRPNLTFSTLTVSNMSPEDSSIYLCSVGETQYFGPGTRLLVL.

This rearrangement joins TRBV7-2 to TRBJ1-6, with 9 bases aligning to TRBD1. Germline CDR1 SGHTA, CDR2 FQGNSA. This CDR3 has 15 amino acids. The trim removed 6 bases at V and 8 bases at J, leaving 8 bases unmatched. The CDR3 bases are TGTGCCAGCAGACCAGGGACAGGGAGGCATTCACCCCTCCACTTT. Protein: CASRPGTGRHSPLHF.

This clone came up once. This rearrangement joins TRBV7-2 to TRBJ1-2; D call uncertain. Trimming removed 3 bases at V and 6 bases at J, with 5 bases between. From germline, CDR1 is SGHTA and CDR2 FQGNSA. CDR3 length: 11 residues. This CDR3 reads CASSFRDGYTF. The CDR3 DNA sequence: TGTGCCAGCAGCTTCCGGGATGGCTACACCTTC.

J is TRBJ2-6 and V is TRBV24-1, with 8 bases aligning to TRBD2. The germline V gene encodes CDR1 KGHDR and CDR2 SFDVKD. The CDR3 is 15 residues long. V lost 5 bases and J lost 2; bases outside the gene matches: 1. CDR3 protein: CATSAGGAGANVLTF. The CDR3 DNA is TGTGCCACCAGTGCGGGGGGGGCTGGGGCCAACGTCCTGACTTTC.